Presented here are 28 T cell receptor beta chains from one specimen sequenced in a study of graft-versus-host responses after intestinal transplantation. The table came from immunoSEQ multiplex PCR; TCRdb's copy has only in-frame clones and leaves some out. The profile shows tens of thousands of clones, 90% of them singletons. For these receptors, no antigen is known. The material sequenced was unstimulated CD8+ T cells sorted from spleen or lymph node cells, taken before intestinal transplant. The receptors shown here come from a human donor who received an intestinal transplant.

The gene calls are TRBV20-1 and TRBJ1-2, with 9 nucleotides matching TRBD1. CDR1 and CDR2 (germline): DFQATT, SNEGSKA (reference sequence). V shed 7 bases and J 6 bases; nucleotides not matched to a gene: 3. The CDR3 has 11 residues. Here the CDR3 reads CSGTGVNGYTF. The CDR3 coding sequence is TGCAGTGGGACAGGGGTAAATGGCTACACCTTC.

The chain combines TRBV7-2 with TRBJ2-5, with D possibly matching TRBD1 (6 bases). Germline V CDR1 and CDR2: SGHTA, FQGNSA. The CDR3 sequence is 17 residues long. V lost 3 bases and J lost 5, with 22 bases in between. The CDR3 loop reads CASSLGASSRLGETQYF. The CDR3 region has the DNA TGTGCCAGCAGCTTGGGGGCTAGTTCGCGGCTTGGGGAGACCCAGTACTTC.

The chain couples TRBV4-2 to TRBJ2-2; maybe TRBD1 (6 bases). Looked up from germline, CDR1 is LGHNA and CDR2 is YNFKEQ. Trimming stripped 4 bases from V and 0 bases from J, with 12 bases between. The CDR3 consists of 16 residues. The CDR3 here is CASSPLGGANTGELFF. CDR3 bases: TGTGCCAGCAGCCCCCTAGGGGGTGCGAACACCGGGGAGCTGTTTTTT.

The chain recombines TRBV9 with TRBJ2-6; possibly TRBD1 for D (6 bases). The CDR3 consists of 17 residues. Trimming cost V 5 bases and J 0 bases, with 15 bases left between them. The germline V gene encodes CDR1 SGDLS and CDR2 YYNGEE. The CDR3 nucleotides are TGTGCCAGCAGGGGGGCGGCGTTAACCTCTGGGGCCAACGTCCTGACTTTC. Encoded protein: CASRGAALTSGANVLTF. The full variable domain, completed using reference TRBV9 and TRBJ2-6, is DSGVTQTPKHLITATGQRVTLRCSPRSGDLSVYWYQQSLDQGLQFLIQYYNGEERAKGNILERFSAQQFPDLHSELNLSSLELGDSALYFCASRGAALTSGANVLTFGAGSRLTVL.

V is TRBV5-4 and J is TRBJ2-5; 7 bases fit TRBD2. CDR3 length: 14 amino acids. The V and J ends lost 4 bases and 4 bases, in that order; junction bases with no gene match: 7. CDR1 SGHNT and CDR2 YYREEE come from the germline V gene (reference sequence). CDR3 coding DNA: TGTGCCAGCAGCCCAGACACGGGGGGAGAGACCCAGTACTTC. Protein product: CASSPDTGGETQYF.

V is TRBV9 and J is TRBJ1-6; no clear D. The CDR3 spans 14 residues. The V end was cut by 0 bases, the J end by 6 bases, with 7 bases between. Germline lookup yields CDR1 SGDLS and CDR2 YYNGEE. The CDR3 spells CASSVGAGNSPLHF. CDR3 DNA sequence: TGTGCCAGCAGCGTAGGGGCAGGTAATTCACCCCTCCACTTT. Complete variable domain (other parts from reference TRBV9 and TRBJ1-6): DSGVTQTPKHLITATGQRVTLRCSPRSGDLSVYWYQQSLDQGLQFLIQYYNGEERAKGNILERFSAQQFPDLHSELNLSSLELGDSALYFCASSVGAGNSPLHFGNGTRLTVT.

The rearrangement joins TRBV13 to TRBJ2-2, with a tentative D call TRBD1 (6 bases). The CDR3 is 15 residues long. Deletions cut 4 bases from V and 4 bases from J, with 13 bases between. The germline V gene encodes CDR1 PRHDT and CDR2 FYEKMQ (reference sequence). The DNA of the CDR3 is TGTGCCAGCAGCTGGAATGGGGGCTCCACCGGGGAGCTGTTTTTT. Protein sequence: CASSWNGGSTGELFF. The full variable domain, in which reference TRBV13 and TRBJ2-2 provide the parts outside the CDR3, is AAGVIQSPRHLIKEKRETATLKCYPIPRHDTVYWYQQGPGQDPQFLISFYEKMQSDKGSIPDRFSAQQFSDYHSELNMSSLELGDSALYFCASSWNGGSTGELFFGEGSRLTVL.

The chain combines TRBV6-1 with TRBJ2-5; 7 bases are shared with TRBD2. The J call could be wrong; TRBJ2-7 is a better fit for the DNA end. Germline CDR1 and CDR2: MNHNS and SASEGT. The CDR3 covers 16 residues. Here the CDR3 reads CASSDWKWSGGYEQYF. DNA of the CDR3: TGTGCCAGCAGTGACTGGAAATGGTCGGGGGGCTACGAGCAGTACTTC.

V usage is TRBV6-1 and J usage is TRBJ2-2; 11 bases match TRBD2. V shed 0 bases and J 7 bases; nucleotides not matched to a gene: 7. The germline V gene encodes CDR1 MNHNS and CDR2 SASEGT. The CDR3 sequence is 17 residues long. This CDR3 is CASSEALAGGLDGELFF. Written as DNA, the CDR3 is TGTGCCAGCAGTGAAGCCTTAGCGGGGGGGCTTGACGGGGAGCTGTTTTTT.

The rearrangement links TRBV6-1 to TRBJ1-1; D gene ambiguous. The CDR3 is made up of 15 amino acids. Trimming cost V 7 bases and J 2 bases, with 17 bases left between them. Germline CDR1 and CDR2: MNHNS and SASEGT. Written as DNA, the CDR3 is TGTGCCAGCACACAGCTCCTGGGTGAAAACACTGAAGCTTTCTTT. As protein: CASTQLLGENTEAFF.

The rearrangement uses TRBV2 and TRBJ1-4; D gene unclear. In germline, CDR1 is SNHLY, CDR2 FYNNEI. V shed 6 bases and J shed 7 bases, with 12 bases lying between them. The length of the CDR3 is 13 residues. CDR3 residues: CASRGQVVEKLFF. The CDR3 nucleotides are TGTGCCAGCAGGGGTCAGGTGGTTGAAAAACTGTTTTTT.

This clone was counted once. The rearrangement links TRBV9 to TRBJ2-5; 12 bases are shared with TRBD1. J was trimmed by 4 bases and V by 3 bases; bases with no gene match: 4. Germline V gene lookup returns CDR1 SGDLS and CDR2 YYNGEE. CDR3 length: 15 residues. The CDR3 bases are TGTGCCAGCAGCGAGGGACAGGGGGCCGGAGAGACCCAGTACTTC. Translation: CASSEGQGAGETQYF.

The chain is built from TRBV2 and TRBJ1-3; D remains ambiguous. The V gene's germline CDR1 is SNHLY and CDR2 FYNNEI. V was shortened by 6 bases and J by 2 bases, with 20 bases between the two germline ends. The CDR3 length is 17 residues. This CDR3 is CASSAKSTILTGNTIYF. The CDR3 region has the DNA TGTGCCAGCAGCGCCAAGTCAACGATACTGACTGGAAACACCATATATTTT.

This clone was detected once. The chain joins TRBV9 to TRBJ2-3; 11 bases are a match to TRBD2. Germline V gene sequence: CDR1 SGDLS, CDR2 YYNGEE. The CDR3 length is 15 residues. V shed 0 bases, J shed 8 bases, and the junction held 5 bases outside the gene matches. CDR3 loop: CASSVVSGGAGTQYF. The CDR3 nucleotides are TGTGCCAGCAGCGTAGTTAGCGGGGGGGCAGGTACGCAGTATTTT.

This clone showed up just once. In DNA form, the CDR3 reads TGTGCCAGCAGCGAGTGGGGGGGGTCCGGAAACACCATATATTTT. It codes for CASSEWGGSGNTIYF. The rearrangement uses TRBV14 and TRBJ1-3; the D gene is possibly TRBD1 (5 bases). The CDR3 runs 15 residues. CDR1 is SGHDN and CDR2 is FVKESK in the germline V gene. V was cut by 5 bases and J by 4 bases, with 15 bases left in between.

The rearrangement uses TRBV6-5 and TRBJ1-2; D remains unclear. The CDR3 is 13 residues long. The V and J ends lost 4 bases and 8 bases respectively, with 14 bases between them. Germline V lookup: CDR1 MNHEY, CDR2 SVGAGI. The CDR3 reads CASSSLGSWGYTF. The CDR3 coding sequence is TGTGCCAGCAGTTCCCTCGGGAGCTGGGGCTACACCTTC.

This clone appeared a few times. The chain has TRBV5-4 and TRBJ1-1; maybe TRBD1 (6 bases). Germline-derived CDR1 and CDR2 are SGHNT and YYREEE (reference sequence). V was cut by 4 bases and J by 0 bases, with 10 bases left in between. The CDR3 extends over 14 amino acids. The CDR3 loop reads CASSRDTLNTEAFF. CDR3 bases: TGTGCCAGCAGCCGGGACACACTGAACACTGAAGCTTTCTTT.

V and J are TRBV9 and TRBJ2-5; TRBD2 is a possible D gene (7 bases). Germline lookup yields CDR1 SGDLS and CDR2 YYNGEE. V was pared by 4 bases and J by 5 bases, with 12 bases between. The CDR3 has 13 residues. CDR3 amino acids: CASSPGGGETQYF. In DNA, the CDR3 is TGTGCCAGCAGCCCGGGGGGCGGGGAGACCCAGTACTTC.

J is TRBJ2-2 and V is TRBV4-2; TRBD2 matches at 7 bases. The length of the CDR3 is 16 residues. Trimming at V came to 2 bases and at J to 0 bases, leaving 3 bases not matched to a gene. Germline V CDR1 and CDR2: LGHNA, YNFKEQ. The CDR3 DNA follows: TGTGCCAGCAGCCAACCAAGCGGGGCGAACACCGGGGAGCTGTTTTTT. Protein product: CASSQPSGANTGELFF.

The chain combines TRBV4-1 with TRBJ1-2; tentative D call: TRBD1 (5 bases). CDR1 and CDR2 from the germline V gene are MGHRA and YSYEKL. The CDR3 spans 15 residues. Trimming removed 1 base from V and 4 bases from J, with 13 bases in between. In DNA form, the CDR3 reads TGCGCCAGCAGCCAAGTGGACCGGGGGGGCTATGGCTACACCTTC. Its translation: CASSQVDRGGYGYTF.

This clone was detected only once. The chain recombines TRBV7-9 with TRBJ2-5; D is possibly TRBD2 (7 bases). The CDR3 is made up of 15 amino acids. CDR1 is SEHNR, CDR2 FQNEAQ, per germline (reference sequence). Trimming took off 10 bases at V and 5 bases at J, with 23 bases between the two ends. The CDR3 DNA is TGTGCCACCACGAAGGCCGGGGGGCCCTGGGAGACCCAGTACTTC. Translated: CATTKAGGPWETQYF. The whole variable domain, filled in from reference TRBV7-9 and TRBJ2-5, reads DTGVSQNPRHKITKRGQNVTFRCDPISEHNRLYWYRQTLGQGPEFLTYFQNEAQLEKSRLLSDRFSAERPKGSFSTLEIQRTEQGDSAMYLCATTKAGGPWETQYFGPGTRLLVL.

This chain uses TRBV6-5 with TRBJ2-1; D is perhaps TRBD1 (6 bases). CDR3 length: 15 residues. Germline lookup yields CDR1 MNHEY and CDR2 SVGAGI. V lost 10 bases, J lost 2 bases, and 18 bases lay in between. The CDR3 DNA reads TGTGCCAACCACATCCGGGACACAGCCTACAATGAGCAGTTCTTC. It is translated as CANHIRDTAYNEQFF.

Comments on this clone: One end of the junction does not line up with germline, which may come from a read error. The chain carries TRBV5-5 and TRBJ1-1; maybe TRBD1 (6 bases). This CDR3 is built from 16 residues. Germline lookup yields CDR1 SGHKS and CDR2 YYEKEE (reference sequence). CDR3 nucleotides: TGTGCCAGCACCTTGGGGCGGGGGGCTGGGGACACTGAAGCTTTCTTT. Encoded protein: CASTLGRGAGDTEAFF.

J is TRBJ2-7 and V is TRBV5-1; 10 bases are a match to TRBD1. Germline lookup yields CDR1 SGHRS and CDR2 YFSETQ. J gave up 1 base and V 4 bases, and 8 bases lay outside the gene matches. This CDR3 is built from 16 residues. CDR3 DNA: TGCGCCAGCAGCCCCAGACAGGGGGCGGGGTCCTACGAGCAGTACTTC. Translated, it gives CASSPRQGAGSYEQYF.

The chain couples TRBV9 to TRBJ1-2, with a tentative D call TRBD1 (5 bases). The V and J ends lost 3 bases and 4 bases respectively, with 22 bases between them. The V gene's germline CDR1 is SGDLS and CDR2 YYNGEE. This CDR3 comprises 17 residues. CDR3 coding DNA: TGTGCCAGCAGCGCCAACCAGGGATCTGAGGTTTCCTATGGCTACACCTTC. Its translation: CASSANQGSEVSYGYTF.

The chain links TRBV6-1 to TRBJ2-7, with 14 bases lining up with TRBD2. With 8 bases clipped from V and 2 bases from J, the junction kept 2 bases outside the gene matches. CDR1 MNHNS and CDR2 SASEGT come from the germline V gene. CDR3 length: 14 residues. This CDR3 reads CASGLAGGTYEQYF. The CDR3 DNA is TGTGCCAGCGGACTAGCGGGGGGAACCTACGAGCAGTACTTC.

The chain recombines TRBV7-9 with TRBJ2-7, with D possibly TRBD2 on 5 matching bases. The CDR3 runs to 13 residues. Germline values: CDR1 SEHNR, CDR2 FQNEAQ (reference sequence). Trimming removed 6 bases from V and 4 bases from J, with 13 bases in between. For the CDR3, the DNA is TGTGCCAGCAGACCGCCGTCGGGGTACGAGCAGTACTTC. It translates to CASRPPSGYEQYF.

Written as DNA, the CDR3 is TGTGCCAGCAGGGGGGGACCGCAGTACAATGAGCAGTTCTTC. Translating gives CASRGGPQYNEQFF. This chain links TRBV2 with TRBJ2-1; D is perhaps TRBD2 (6 bases). Trimming removed 6 bases at V and 4 bases at J, with 13 bases between. The CDR3 consists of 14 residues. The V gene's germline CDR1 is SNHLY and CDR2 FYNNEI.